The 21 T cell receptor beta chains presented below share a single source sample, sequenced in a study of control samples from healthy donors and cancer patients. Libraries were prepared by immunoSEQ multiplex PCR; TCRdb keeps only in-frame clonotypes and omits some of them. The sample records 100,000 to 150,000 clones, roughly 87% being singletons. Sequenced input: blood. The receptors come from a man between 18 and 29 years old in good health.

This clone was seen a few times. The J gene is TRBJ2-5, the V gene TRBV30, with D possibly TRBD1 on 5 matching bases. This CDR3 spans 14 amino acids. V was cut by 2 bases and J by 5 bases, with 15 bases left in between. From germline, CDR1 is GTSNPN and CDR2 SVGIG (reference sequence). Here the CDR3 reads CAWSTGQFEETQYF. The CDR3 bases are TGTGCCTGGAGTACAGGTCAGTTTGAGGAGACCCAGTACTTC.

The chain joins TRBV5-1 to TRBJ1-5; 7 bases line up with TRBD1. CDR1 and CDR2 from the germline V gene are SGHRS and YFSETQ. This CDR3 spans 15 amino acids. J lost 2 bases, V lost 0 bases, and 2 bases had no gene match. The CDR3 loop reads CASSLEGQRNQPQHF. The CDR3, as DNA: TGCGCCAGCAGCTTGGAGGGACAGCGCAATCAGCCCCAGCATTTT.

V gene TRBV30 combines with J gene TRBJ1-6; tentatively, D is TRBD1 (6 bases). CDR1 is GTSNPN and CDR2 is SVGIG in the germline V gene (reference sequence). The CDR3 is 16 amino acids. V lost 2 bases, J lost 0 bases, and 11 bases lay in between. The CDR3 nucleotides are TGTGCCTGGAGTACGGACAGAAGCTCCTATAATTCACCCCTCCACTTT. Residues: CAWSTDRSSYNSPLHF.

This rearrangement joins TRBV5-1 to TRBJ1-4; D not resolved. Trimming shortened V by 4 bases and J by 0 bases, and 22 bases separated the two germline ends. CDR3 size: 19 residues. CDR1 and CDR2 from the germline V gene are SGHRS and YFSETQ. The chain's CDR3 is CASSGRKWGGNATNEKLFF. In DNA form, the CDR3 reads TGCGCCAGCAGCGGACGGAAATGGGGAGGGAATGCAACTAATGAAAAACTGTTTTTT.

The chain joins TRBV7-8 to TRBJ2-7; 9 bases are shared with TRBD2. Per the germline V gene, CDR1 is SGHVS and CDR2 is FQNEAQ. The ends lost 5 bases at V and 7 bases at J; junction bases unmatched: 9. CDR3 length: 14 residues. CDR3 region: CASSPSGRKKEQYF. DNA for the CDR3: TGTGCCAGCAGCCCAAGCGGGAGGAAGAAAGAGCAGTACTTC.

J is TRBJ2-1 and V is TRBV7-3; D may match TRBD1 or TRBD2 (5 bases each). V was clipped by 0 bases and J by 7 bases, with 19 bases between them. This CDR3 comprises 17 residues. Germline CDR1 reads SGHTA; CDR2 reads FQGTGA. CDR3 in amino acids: CASSLTFRQGRLNEQFF. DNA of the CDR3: TGTGCCAGCAGCTTAACGTTCCGGCAGGGACGCCTTAATGAGCAGTTCTTC.

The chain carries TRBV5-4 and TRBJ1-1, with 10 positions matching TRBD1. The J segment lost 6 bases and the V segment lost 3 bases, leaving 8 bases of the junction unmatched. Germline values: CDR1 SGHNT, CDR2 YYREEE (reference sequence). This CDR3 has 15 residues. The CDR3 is CASSWPGQGRSEAFF. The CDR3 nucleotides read TGTGCCAGCAGCTGGCCGGGACAGGGGAGATCTGAAGCTTTCTTT.

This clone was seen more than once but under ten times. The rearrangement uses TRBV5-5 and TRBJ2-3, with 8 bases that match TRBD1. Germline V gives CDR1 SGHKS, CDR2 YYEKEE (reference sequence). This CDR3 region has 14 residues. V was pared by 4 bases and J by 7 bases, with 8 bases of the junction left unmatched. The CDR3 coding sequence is TGTGCCAGCAGCAGAGGGACAGGTTGGAATACGCAGTATTTT. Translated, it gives CASSRGTGWNTQYF.

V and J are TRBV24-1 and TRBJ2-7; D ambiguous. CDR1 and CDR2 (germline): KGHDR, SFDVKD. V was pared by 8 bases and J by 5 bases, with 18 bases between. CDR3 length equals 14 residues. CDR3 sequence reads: CATIIGPRSNEQYF. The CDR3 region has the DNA TGTGCCACCATTATTGGTCCGAGGTCCAACGAGCAGTACTTC.

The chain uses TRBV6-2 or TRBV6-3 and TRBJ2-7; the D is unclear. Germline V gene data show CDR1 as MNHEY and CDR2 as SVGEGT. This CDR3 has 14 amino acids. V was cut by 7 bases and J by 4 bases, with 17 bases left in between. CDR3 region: CASTPLGINYEQYF. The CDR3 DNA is TGTGCCAGCACCCCCTTGGGGATTAATTACGAGCAGTACTTC.

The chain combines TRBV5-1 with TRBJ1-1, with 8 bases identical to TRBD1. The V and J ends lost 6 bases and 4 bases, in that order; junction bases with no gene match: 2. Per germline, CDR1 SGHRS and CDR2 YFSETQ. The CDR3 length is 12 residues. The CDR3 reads CASKTGGTEAFF. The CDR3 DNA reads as TGCGCCAGCAAAACAGGGGGCACTGAAGCTTTCTTT.

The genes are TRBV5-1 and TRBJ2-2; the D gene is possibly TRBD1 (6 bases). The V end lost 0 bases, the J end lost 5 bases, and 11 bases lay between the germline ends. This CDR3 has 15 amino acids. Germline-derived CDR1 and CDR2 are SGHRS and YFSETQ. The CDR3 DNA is TGCGCCAGCAGCTTGGCAGGGGAAGGGACCGGGGAGCTGTTTTTT. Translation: CASSLAGEGTGELFF.

The CDR3 is CASSEGDQPQHF. CDR3 nucleotide sequence: TGTGCCAGCAGTGAAGGGGATCAGCCCCAGCATTTT. This rearrangement joins TRBV2 to TRBJ1-5; D uncertain. There are 12 residues in the CDR3. CDR1 is SNHLY and CDR2 is FYNNEI in the germline V gene. V was trimmed by 1 base and J by 5 bases, leaving 3 bases between them.

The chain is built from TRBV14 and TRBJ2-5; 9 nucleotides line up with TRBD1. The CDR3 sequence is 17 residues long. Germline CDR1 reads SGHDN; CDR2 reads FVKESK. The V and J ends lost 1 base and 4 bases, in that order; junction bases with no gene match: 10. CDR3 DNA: TGTGCCAGCAGCCAAGGACCCGAGGGACAGGGAGGAGAGACCCAGTACTTC. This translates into CASSQGPEGQGGETQYF.

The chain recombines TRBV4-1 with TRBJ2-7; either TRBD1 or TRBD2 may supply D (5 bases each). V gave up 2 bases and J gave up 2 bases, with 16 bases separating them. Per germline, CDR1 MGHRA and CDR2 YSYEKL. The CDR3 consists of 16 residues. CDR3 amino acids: CASSQIKGRLTYEQYF. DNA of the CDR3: TGCGCCAGCAGCCAAATTAAGGGACGACTGACCTACGAGCAGTACTTC.

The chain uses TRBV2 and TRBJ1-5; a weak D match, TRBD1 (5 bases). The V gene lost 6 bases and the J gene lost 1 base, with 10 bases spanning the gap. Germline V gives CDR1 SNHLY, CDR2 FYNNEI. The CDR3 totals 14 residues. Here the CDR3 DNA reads TGTGCCAGCAGACCGGGGGTCAGCAATCAGCCCCAGCATTTT. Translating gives CASRPGVSNQPQHF.

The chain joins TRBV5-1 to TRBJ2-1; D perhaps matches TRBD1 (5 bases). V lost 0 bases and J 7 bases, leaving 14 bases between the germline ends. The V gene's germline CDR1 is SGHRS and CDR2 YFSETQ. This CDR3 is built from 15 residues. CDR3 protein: CASSLAFAPGNEQFF. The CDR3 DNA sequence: TGCGCCAGCAGCTTGGCCTTCGCACCAGGGAATGAGCAGTTCTTC.

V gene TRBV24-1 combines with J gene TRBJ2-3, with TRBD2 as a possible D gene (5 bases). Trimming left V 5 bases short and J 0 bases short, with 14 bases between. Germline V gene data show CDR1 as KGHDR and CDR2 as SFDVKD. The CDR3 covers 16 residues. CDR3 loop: CATSAPPGSSTDTQYF. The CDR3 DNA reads TGTGCCACCAGTGCCCCCCCGGGATCTAGCACAGATACGCAGTATTTT.

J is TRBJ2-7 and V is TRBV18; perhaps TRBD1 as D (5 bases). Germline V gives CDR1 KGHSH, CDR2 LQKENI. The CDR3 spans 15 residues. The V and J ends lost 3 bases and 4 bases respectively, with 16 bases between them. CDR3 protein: CASSPGWGGAYEQYF. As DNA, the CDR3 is TGTGCCAGCTCACCGGGTTGGGGCGGAGCATACGAGCAGTACTTC.

The CDR3 is CASSDRDREGIDYGYTF. For the CDR3, the DNA is TGTGCCAGCAGCGACCGGGACAGGGAAGGGATTGACTATGGCTACACCTTC. The chain has TRBV9 and TRBJ1-2, with 9 bases lining up with TRBD1. The CDR3 sequence is 17 residues long. The J segment lost 3 bases and the V segment lost 3 bases, leaving 12 bases of the junction unmatched. Germline V CDR1 and CDR2: SGDLS, YYNGEE.

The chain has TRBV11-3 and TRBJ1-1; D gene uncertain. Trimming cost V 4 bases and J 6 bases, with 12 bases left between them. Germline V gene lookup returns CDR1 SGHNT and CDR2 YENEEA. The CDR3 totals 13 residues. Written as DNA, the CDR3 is TGTGCCAGCAGCTCGATTACGGGATCTGAAGCTTTCTTT. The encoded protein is CASSSITGSEAFF.